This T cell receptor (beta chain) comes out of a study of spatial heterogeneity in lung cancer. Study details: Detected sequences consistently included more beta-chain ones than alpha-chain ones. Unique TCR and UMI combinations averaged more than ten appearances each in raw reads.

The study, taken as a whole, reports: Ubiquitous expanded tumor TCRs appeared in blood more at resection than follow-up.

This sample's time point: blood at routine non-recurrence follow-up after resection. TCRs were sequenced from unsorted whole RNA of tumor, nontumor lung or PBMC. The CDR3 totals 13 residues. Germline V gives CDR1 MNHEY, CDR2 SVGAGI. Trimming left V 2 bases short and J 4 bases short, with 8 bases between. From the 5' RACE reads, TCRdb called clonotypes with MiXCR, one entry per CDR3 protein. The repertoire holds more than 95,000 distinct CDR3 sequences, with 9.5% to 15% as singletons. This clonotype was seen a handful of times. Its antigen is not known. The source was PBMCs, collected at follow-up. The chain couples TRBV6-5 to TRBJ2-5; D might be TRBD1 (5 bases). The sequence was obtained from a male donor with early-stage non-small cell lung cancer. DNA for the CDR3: TGTGCCAGCAGTTACCCGCAGGGAGAGACCCAGTACTTC. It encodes CASSYPQGETQYF.